This T cell receptor beta chain was found in a study of shared clonotypes between healthy human individuals. Repertoires were generated with immunoSEQ multiplex PCR, while TCRdb's copy carries only in-frame clones and drops some. The table lists about 660,000 clones, around 74% of them singletons. The CDR3 covers 16 residues. Trimming removed 5 bases at V and 2 bases at J, with 17 bases between. Germline CDR1 and CDR2: SGHTA and FQGNSA. The sequence was obtained from a woman in her 30s in good health. Input material: memory CD4+ T cells sorted from blood. Stated subset: CD45RA-negative fraction. The chain joins TRBV7-2 to TRBJ2-3; weak D call: TRBD1 (6 bases). CDR3 sequence: CASSQNRERYTDTQYF. The CDR3, as DNA: TGTGCCAGCAGCCAAAACAGGGAGAGATACACAGATACGCAGTATTTT.